The clone carrying this T cell receptor (beta chain) was seen at least ten times. Its matching antigen is unknown. These data are taken from a study of CD8 T cells in ankylosing spondylitis. The V end was cut by 5 bases, the J end by 7 bases, with 14 bases between. CDR1 and CDR2 from the germline V gene are SQVTM and ANQGSEA. The CDR3 spans 12 residues. In TCRdb, the 5' RACE reads were re-called with MiXCR into one record per CDR3 protein. This table has 250,000 to 350,000 distinct CDR3 sequences, roughly 8% appearing once. The study's findings and limits: In ankylosing spondylitis blood, a motif of roughly eight highly homologous TCR beta variants appeared characteristic.

The sample comprised blood, either unsorted or a sorted T cell fraction (not recorded which). The chain combines TRBV29-1 with TRBJ1-1; D perhaps matches TRBD1 (6 bases). This TCR derives from a male donor with ankylosing spondylitis. CDR3 loop: CSVRPGVGEAFF. In nucleotides, the CDR3 is TGCAGCGTTCGACCAGGGGTAGGTGAAGCTTTCTTT.